The 11 T cell receptor beta chains listed next were all sequenced from one sample in a study of T cells in narcolepsy. Clones were read by immunoSEQ multiplex PCR, and TCRdb kept only the in-frame ones, dropping some. The sample shows some 30,000 clones, under 85% of them seen only once. Sequencing used memory (CD45RA-) CD4+ T cells from blood. These TCRs come from a human donor in good health.

The chain uses TRBV6-1 and TRBJ1-2, with D possibly being TRBD1 (5 bases). The CDR3 loop spans 14 amino acids. Trimming took 6 bases from V and 3 from J, leaving 14 bases between them. CDR1 MNHNS and CDR2 SASEGT come from the germline V gene. The CDR3 sequence: CASSLTGDDYGYTF. The CDR3 DNA is TGTGCCAGCAGCTTAACGGGGGATGACTATGGCTACACCTTC.

The J gene is TRBJ1-6, the V gene TRBV28; TRBD1 aligns across 9 bases. Germline CDR1 is MDHEN and CDR2 is SYDVKM. This CDR3 is 18 amino acids long. With V trimmed by 5 bases and J by 0 bases, 8 bases remained unmatched. Here the CDR3 reads CASSLDDRGSSYNSPLHF. The DNA for the CDR3 is TGTGCCAGCAGTCTCGATGACAGGGGGAGCTCCTATAATTCACCCCTCCACTTT.

This chain uses TRBV2 with TRBJ2-4, with 8 bases aligning to TRBD1. CDR1 and CDR2 (germline): SNHLY, FYNNEI. The trim removed 2 bases at V and 8 bases at J, leaving 8 bases unmatched. This CDR3 has 15 residues. The CDR3, as DNA: TGTGCCAGCAGTGAATCGGCAGGGGGCGCAGACATTCAGTACTTC. Its protein is CASSESAGGADIQYF.

Regarding this clone: No conserved phenylalanine or tryptophan ends this CDR3, so it is likely a read error. The chain links TRBV10-3 to TRBJ1-5; 9 nucleotides match TRBD1. Germline CDR1 ENHRY, CDR2 SYGVKD. V shed 6 bases and J 7 bases; nucleotides not matched to a gene: 4. The CDR3 is 13 residues long. The CDR3 loop reads CAISRDRDQPQHL. In nucleotides, the CDR3 is TGTGCCATCAGCCGGGACAGGGACCAGCCCCAGCATCTT.

J is TRBJ1-2 and V is TRBV6-1; TRBD1 agrees at 7 bases. Germline-derived CDR1 and CDR2 are MNHNS and SASEGT. The V segment lost 7 bases and the J segment 4 bases; nucleotides outside the gene matches: 9. The CDR3 runs to 14 residues. The CDR3: CASTLPGQLYGYTF. DNA of the CDR3: TGTGCCAGCACCTTACCGGGACAGCTCTATGGCTACACCTTC.

V and J are TRBV18 and TRBJ1-2; D call uncertain. Trimming left V 2 bases short and J 2 bases short, with 12 bases between. CDR3 length equals 15 residues. CDR1 and CDR2 (germline): KGHSH, LQKENI. The CDR3 bases are TGTGCCAGCTCACCAACCCCAGAGACAAACTATGGCTACACCTTC. Translation: CASSPTPETNYGYTF.

In the case of this clone: The identical CDR3 is also encoded by other nucleotide sequences in the sample. The V call is TRBV28, the J call TRBJ1-5; 7 positions match TRBD1. J was trimmed by 7 bases and V by 1 base; bases with no gene match: 7. The CDR3 totals 15 residues. Germline V CDR1 and CDR2: MDHEN, SYDVKM. The CDR3 is CASSLSTGFQQPQHF. The CDR3 coding sequence is TGTGCCAGCAGTTTATCGACAGGGTTTCAACAGCCCCAGCATTTT.

The chain has TRBV10-2 and TRBJ2-5, with D perhaps matching TRBD1 (5 bases). Germline V CDR1 and CDR2: WSHSY, SAAADI. The CDR3 has 15 residues. V lost 3 bases and J 4 bases, leaving 15 bases between the germline ends. The chain's CDR3 is CASSESRASGETQYF. The CDR3 DNA follows: TGCGCCAGCAGTGAATCCAGGGCGTCTGGAGAGACCCAGTACTTC.

This clone was detected a few times. The rearrangement links TRBV10-1 to TRBJ1-1; D perhaps matches TRBD1 (5 bases). V lost 6 bases, J lost 8 bases, and 16 bases lay in between. The CDR3 length is 13 residues. The germline V gene encodes CDR1 WNHNN and CDR2 SYGVQD (reference sequence). In nucleotides, the CDR3 is TGCGCCAGCAGCCGACTAGCCTCAGGGGAAGCTTTCTTT. Translating it yields CASSRLASGEAFF.

The chain joins TRBV29-1 to TRBJ1-2; unclear D gene. Trimming removed 7 bases at V and 8 bases at J, with 23 bases between. Per the germline V gene, CDR1 is SQVTM and CDR2 is ANQGSEA. The CDR3 extends over 14 amino acids. CDR3 sequence (DNA): TGCAGCGCTTTAACAATGGGATCTCCGACAGGCTACACCTTC. Protein product: CSALTMGSPTGYTF.

V and J are TRBV7-9 and TRBJ1-2; D uncertain. Trimming took off 0 bases at V and 5 bases at J, with 4 bases between the two ends. Per the germline V gene, CDR1 is SEHNR and CDR2 is FQNEAQ (reference sequence). This CDR3 spans 12 amino acids. The CDR3 loop is CASSLANYGYTF. The CDR3 DNA is TGTGCCAGCAGCTTAGCAAATTATGGCTACACCTTC.